The present TCR beta chain was sequenced within a study of Ad26.COV2.S vaccination and SARS-CoV-2 variants. In the study overall: Participants got Ad26.COV2.S intramuscularly, once or twice 56 days apart. Findings and limits, study-wide: Vaccine recipients had higher spike-specific TCR breadth than placebo recipients. Vaccine recipients and placebo recipients showed similar non-spike TCR breadth.

Data came from immunoSEQ multiplex PCR; TCRdb stores just in-frame clones and leaves some out. Among around 300,000 clones listed, around 88% were seen once. Germline V gene sequence: CDR1 LNHNV, CDR2 YYDKDF (reference sequence). Unmatched junction bases numbered 9, after V lost 2 bases and J lost 0 bases. The CDR3 has 18 amino acids. The treatment is: around 19 received Ad26.COV2.S at low or high dose, single or two shots; about 5 received placebo; per-sample allocation not given. Day 63 after the first vaccine or placebo injection was the time point for sampling. Comments on this clone: What it binds is not known.

The sample consisted of peripheral blood, taken in a trial of Ad26.COV2.S vaccine versus placebo. This chain joins TRBV15 and TRBJ2-3; 9 bases agree with TRBD2. The clonotype was recovered from a person between 18 and 65 years old who received the Ad26.COV2.S COVID-19 vaccine or a placebo. CDR3 sequence reads: CATSRLPTSGLSTDTQYF. The CDR3 bases are TGTGCCACCAGCAGATTACCTACTAGCGGGCTTAGCACAGATACGCAGTATTTT.